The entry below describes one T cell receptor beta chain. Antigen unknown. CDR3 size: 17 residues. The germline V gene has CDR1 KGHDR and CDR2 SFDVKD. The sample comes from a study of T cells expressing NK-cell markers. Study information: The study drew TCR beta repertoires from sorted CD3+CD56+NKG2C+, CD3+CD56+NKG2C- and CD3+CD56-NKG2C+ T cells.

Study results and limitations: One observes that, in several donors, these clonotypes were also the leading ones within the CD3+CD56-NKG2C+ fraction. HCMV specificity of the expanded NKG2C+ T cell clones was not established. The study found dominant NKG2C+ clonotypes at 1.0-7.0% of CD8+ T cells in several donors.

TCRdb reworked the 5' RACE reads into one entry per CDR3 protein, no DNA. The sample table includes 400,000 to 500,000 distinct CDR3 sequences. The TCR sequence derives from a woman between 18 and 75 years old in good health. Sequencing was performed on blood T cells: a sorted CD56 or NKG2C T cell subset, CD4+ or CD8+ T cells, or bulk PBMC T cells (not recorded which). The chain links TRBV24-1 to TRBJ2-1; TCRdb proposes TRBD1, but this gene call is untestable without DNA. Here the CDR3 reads CATSDLPGSGPYNEQFF.